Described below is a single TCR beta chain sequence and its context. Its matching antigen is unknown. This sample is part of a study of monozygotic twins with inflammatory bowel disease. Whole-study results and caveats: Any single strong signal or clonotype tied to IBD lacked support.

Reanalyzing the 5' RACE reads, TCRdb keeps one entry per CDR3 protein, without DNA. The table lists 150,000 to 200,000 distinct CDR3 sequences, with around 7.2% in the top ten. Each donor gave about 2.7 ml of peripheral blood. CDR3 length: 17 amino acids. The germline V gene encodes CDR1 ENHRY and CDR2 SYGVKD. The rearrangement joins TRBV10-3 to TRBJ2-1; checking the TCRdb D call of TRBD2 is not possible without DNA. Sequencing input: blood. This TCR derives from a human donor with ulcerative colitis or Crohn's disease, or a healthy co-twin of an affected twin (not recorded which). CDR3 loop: CAITETSGITPSREQFF.